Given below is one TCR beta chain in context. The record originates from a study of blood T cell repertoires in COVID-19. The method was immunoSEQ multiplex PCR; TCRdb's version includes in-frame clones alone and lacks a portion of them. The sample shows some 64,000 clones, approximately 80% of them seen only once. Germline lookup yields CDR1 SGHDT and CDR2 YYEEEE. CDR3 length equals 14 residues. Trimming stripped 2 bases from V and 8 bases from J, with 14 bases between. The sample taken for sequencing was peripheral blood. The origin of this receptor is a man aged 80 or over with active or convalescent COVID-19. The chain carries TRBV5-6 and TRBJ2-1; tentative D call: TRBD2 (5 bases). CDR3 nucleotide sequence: TGTGCCAGCAGCTTCGGACTGCCCTTGGATGAGCAGTTCTTC. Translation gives CASSFGLPLDEQFF.